What follows describes a single T cell receptor beta chain. No antigen is known for it. The sample is drawn from a study of vaccination effects on CD4 cells after COVID-19. Study results and caveats: In people who had recovered, most post-vaccine spike-reactive clones were new vaccine-induced clones. Vaccine- and infection-induced clones showed marked clonal contraction late following vaccination.

Germline CDR1 and CDR2: SGHVS and FQNEAQ. Trimming removed 1 base from V and 2 bases from J, with 9 bases in between. The CDR3 has 14 amino acids. Generated by immunoSEQ multiplex PCR, the TCRdb table keeps only in-frame clones and is missing some. The sample gives roughly 15,000 clones, about 78% of which show up once; around 17% is in the top ten. Peptide-pool stimulation followed by sequencing identified expanded antigen-specific CD4+ clonotypes in the ViraFEST assay. Subsequent to a culture period of about nine days, CD4+ T cells were isolated. SARS-CoV-2 infected the person between March and December 2020, as confirmed by PCR. Participants were vaccinated with two doses of either the BNT162b2 or mRNA-1273 vaccine.

Sequencing was performed on CD4+ T cells from PBMCs cultured with SARS-CoV-2 spike peptides, taken after COVID-19 vaccination. This TCR came from a human donor who had a prior SARS-CoV-2 infection. V and J are TRBV7-8 and TRBJ2-7; no firm D call. The CDR3 sequence: CASSLEGTAYEQYF. CDR3 nucleotide sequence: TGTGCCAGCAGCTTAGAGGGTACGGCCTACGAGCAGTACTTC.